This note documents a single T cell receptor (beta chain) sequence. This may arise from a read error, as a much more abundant clone is one base away. This entry is derived from a study of regulatory T cells in long-lasting Graves disease. This CDR3 is 14 amino acids long. Germline CDR1 is MDHEN and CDR2 is SYDVKM. As to time point: newly diagnosed GD, antithyroid drugs for less than 3 months. Construction of the TCR library relied on RNA isolated from PBMCs. Libraries of TCR beta came from iRepertoire HTBI primers plus Arm-PCR of CDR3 regions. MiXCR, run by TCRdb on the multiplex PCR reads, gives a single entry per CDR3 protein. The sample lists more than 400,000 distinct CDR3 sequences, around 15% occurring once. These data are also associated with another study on T cells in Graves' hyperthyroidism and ophthalmopathy.

The sequence was obtained from a middle-aged man with Graves disease. The sequencing used peripheral blood mononuclear cells (PBMCs), collected at new diagnosis, from a patient treated with antithyroid drugs. This chain links TRBV28 with TRBJ2-7, with D tentatively TRBD1 (5 bases). CDR3 sequence reads: CASSEGAVGYGQYF. DNA of the CDR3: TGTGCCAGCAGTGAAGGGGCTGTCGGCTACGGGCAGTACTTC.